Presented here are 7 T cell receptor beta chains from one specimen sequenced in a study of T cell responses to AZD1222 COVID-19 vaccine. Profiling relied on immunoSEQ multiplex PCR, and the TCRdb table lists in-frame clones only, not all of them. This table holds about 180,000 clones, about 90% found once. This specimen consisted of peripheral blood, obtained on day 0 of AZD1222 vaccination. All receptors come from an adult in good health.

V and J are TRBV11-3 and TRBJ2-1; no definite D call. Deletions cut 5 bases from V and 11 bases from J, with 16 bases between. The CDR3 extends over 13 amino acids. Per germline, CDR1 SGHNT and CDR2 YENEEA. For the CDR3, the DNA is TGTGCCAGCAGCCTTAGTCCGGGTCGGAAGCAGTTCTTC. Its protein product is CASSLSPGRKQFF.

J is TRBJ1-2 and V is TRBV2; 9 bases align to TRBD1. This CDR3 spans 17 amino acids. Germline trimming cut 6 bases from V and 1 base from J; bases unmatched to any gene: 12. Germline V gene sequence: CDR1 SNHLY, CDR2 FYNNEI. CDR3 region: CASRPIDRGGFNYGYTF. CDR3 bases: TGTGCCAGCAGGCCTATCGACAGGGGGGGTTTTAACTATGGCTACACCTTC.

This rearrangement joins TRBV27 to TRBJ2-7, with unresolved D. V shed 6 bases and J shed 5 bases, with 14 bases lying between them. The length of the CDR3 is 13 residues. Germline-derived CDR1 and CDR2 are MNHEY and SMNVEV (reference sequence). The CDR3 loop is CASSRKINDEQYF. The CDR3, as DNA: TGTGCCAGCAGCCGAAAGATCAACGACGAGCAGTACTTC.

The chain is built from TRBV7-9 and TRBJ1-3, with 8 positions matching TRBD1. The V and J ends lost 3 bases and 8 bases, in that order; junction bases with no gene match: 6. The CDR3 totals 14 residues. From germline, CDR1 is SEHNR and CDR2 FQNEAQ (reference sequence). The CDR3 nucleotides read TGTGCCAGCAGCTTTGACAGGGGTGATGACACCATATATTTT. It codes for CASSFDRGDDTIYF.

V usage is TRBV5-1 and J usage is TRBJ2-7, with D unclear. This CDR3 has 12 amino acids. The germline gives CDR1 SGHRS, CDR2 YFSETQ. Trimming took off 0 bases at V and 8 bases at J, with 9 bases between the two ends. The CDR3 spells CASSLAGPQQYF. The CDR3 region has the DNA TGCGCCAGCAGCTTGGCCGGGCCCCAGCAGTACTTC.

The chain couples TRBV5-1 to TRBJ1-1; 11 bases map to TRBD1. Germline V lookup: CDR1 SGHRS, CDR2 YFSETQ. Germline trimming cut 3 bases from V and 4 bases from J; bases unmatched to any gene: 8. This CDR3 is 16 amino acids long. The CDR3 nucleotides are TGCGCCAGCAGCTCCGGACAGGGGGCGATTAGCACTGAAGCTTTCTTT. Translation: CASSSGQGAISTEAFF. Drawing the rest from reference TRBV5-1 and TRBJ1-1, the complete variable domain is KAGVTQTPRYLIKTRGQQVTLSCSPISGHRSVSWYQQTPGQGLQFLFEYFSETQRNKGNFPGRFSGRQFSNSRSEMNVSTLELGDSALYLCASSSGQGAISTEAFFGQGTRLTVV.

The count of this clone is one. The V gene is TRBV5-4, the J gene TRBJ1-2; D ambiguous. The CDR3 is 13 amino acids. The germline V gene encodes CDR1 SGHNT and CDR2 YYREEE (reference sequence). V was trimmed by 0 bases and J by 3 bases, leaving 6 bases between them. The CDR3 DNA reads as TGTGCCAGCAGCTTGGCAGGACACTATGGCTACACCTTC. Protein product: CASSLAGHYGYTF.